The 23 T cell receptor beta chains below were found in one sample sequenced in a study of cytomegalovirus exposure and HLA in healthy donors. A multiplex PCR was run with 60 Vbeta primers and 13 Jbeta primers. Produced via immunoSEQ multiplex PCR; TCRdb's table is partial and in-frame only. The sample lists about 210,000 clones; under 85% were seen once. The sequencing input was PBMCs. Source of these receptors: a woman in her forties or fifties in good health and CMV-seropositive.

The V gene is TRBV29-1, the J gene TRBJ2-5; 11 nucleotides line up with TRBD1. Germline V gene data show CDR1 as SQVTM and CDR2 as ANQGSEA. V was pared by 6 bases and J by 4 bases, with 10 bases of the junction left unmatched. The CDR3 spans 15 residues. For the CDR3, the DNA is TGCAGCGTCGCTTCCGGGACAGGGGGAGGAGAGACCCAGTACTTC. It is translated as CSVASGTGGGETQYF.

The V and J genes are TRBV2 and TRBJ2-5, with 8 nucleotides matching TRBD2. The J call may be incorrect, as the DNA end agrees better with TRBJ2-7. The CDR3 runs 15 residues. CDR1 SNHLY and CDR2 FYNNEI come from the germline V gene. CDR3 nucleotide sequence: TGTGCCAGCAGGATCCCCTCGGGACTAGCCTACGAGCAGTACTTC. It is translated as CASRIPSGLAYEQYF.

This clone was found a few times. CDR3 sequence: CASSGTSSYEQYF. In DNA form, the CDR3 reads TGTGCCAGCTCCGGGACTAGTTCGTACGAGCAGTACTTC. The chain is built from TRBV18 and TRBJ2-7, with 8 bases identical to TRBD2. CDR1 is KGHSH and CDR2 is LQKENI in the germline V gene. The CDR3 is 13 residues long. The V segment lost 6 bases and the J segment 4 bases; nucleotides outside the gene matches: 5.

The V and J genes are TRBV28 and TRBJ2-2, with D possibly being TRBD1 (6 bases). The germline V gene encodes CDR1 MDHEN and CDR2 SYDVKM. Trimming left V 5 bases short and J 2 bases short, with 12 bases between. CDR3 length equals 15 residues. The CDR3 reads CASSPGTTNTGELFF. CDR3 nucleotide sequence: TGTGCCAGCAGTCCCGGGACAACAAACACCGGGGAGCTGTTTTTT. Using reference TRBV28 and TRBJ2-2 for the parts outside the CDR3, the full variable domain is DVKVTQSSRYLVKRTGEKVFLECVQDMDHENMFWYRQDPGLGLRLIYFSYDVKMKEKGDIPEGYSVSREKKERFSLILESASTNQTSMYLCASSPGTTNTGELFFGEGSRLTVL.

V usage is TRBV11-2 and J usage is TRBJ2-2; 7 positions match TRBD1. The CDR3 runs 14 residues. CDR1 SGHAT and CDR2 FQNNGV come from the germline V gene. Trimming at V came to 7 bases and at J to 6 bases, leaving 8 bases not matched to a gene. CDR3 in amino acids: CASIRYTGAGELFF. The DNA for the CDR3 is TGTGCCAGCATTCGGTATACAGGGGCCGGGGAGCTGTTTTTT. The variable domain in full, completed from reference TRBV11-2 and TRBJ2-2, reads EAGVAQSPRYKIIEKRQSVAFWCNPISGHATLYWYQQILGQGPKLLIQFQNNGVVDDSQLPKDRFSAERLKGVDSTLKIQPAKLEDSAVYLCASIRYTGAGELFFGEGSRLTVL.

The chain employs TRBV4-1 and TRBJ1-1, with 9 nucleotides matching TRBD1. Trimming at V came to 2 bases and at J to 0 bases, leaving 10 bases not matched to a gene. This CDR3 contains 18 residues. Germline assignment: CDR1 MGHRA and CDR2 YSYEKL. Written as DNA, the CDR3 is TGCGCCAGCAGCCAAACCCCAGGACAGGGGTTTATGAACACTGAAGCTTTCTTT. It specifies CASSQTPGQGFMNTEAFF.

The chain combines TRBV7-2 with TRBJ2-7, with 8 positions matching TRBD2. The CDR3 covers 14 residues. Germline values: CDR1 SGHTA, CDR2 FQGNSA. With 5 bases clipped from V and 4 bases from J, the junction kept 7 bases outside the gene matches. The CDR3 is CASSPQRGTYEQYF. DNA of the CDR3: TGTGCCAGCAGCCCTCAGCGGGGGACTTACGAGCAGTACTTC.

CDR3 bases: TGTGCCAGCAGCTTGGCCGCGGGTTTATTCACCTACGAGCAGTACTTC. Protein: CASSLAAGLFTYEQYF. The V and J genes are TRBV5-6 and TRBJ2-7; a possible D gene is TRBD2 (5 bases). Per the germline V gene, CDR1 is SGHDT and CDR2 is YYEEEE. This CDR3 contains 16 residues. V dropped 0 bases and J dropped 2 bases, with 15 bases sitting between them.

The chain is built from TRBV28 and TRBJ1-2; the D gene is possibly TRBD1 (6 bases). Germline values: CDR1 MDHEN, CDR2 SYDVKM. This CDR3 comprises 13 residues. The V gene lost 10 bases and the J gene lost 7 bases, with 19 bases spanning the gap. For the CDR3, the DNA is TGTGCCACCCCGGCCGCGGGGGCGGTTGGCTACACCTTC. It yields the protein CATPAAGAVGYTF.

The chain uses TRBV5-5 and TRBJ2-1, with D possibly TRBD1 on 6 matching bases. Trimming removed 2 bases at V and 4 bases at J, with 10 bases between. There are 14 residues in the CDR3. Germline V gene sequence: CDR1 SGHKS, CDR2 YYEKEE (reference sequence). The CDR3 nucleotides are TGTGCCAGCAGCTTCCAGGGGCGGTACAATGAGCAGTTCTTC. The encoded protein is CASSFQGRYNEQFF.

The V gene is TRBV27, the J gene TRBJ1-5; the D gene is possibly TRBD1 (5 bases). The V end was cut by 2 bases, the J end by 2 bases, with 7 bases between. This CDR3 has 14 amino acids. The germline V gene has CDR1 MNHEY and CDR2 SMNVEV (reference sequence). CDR3 coding DNA: TGTGCCAGCAGTTTACTACAGGGCAATCAGCCCCAGCATTTT. This gives the protein CASSLLQGNQPQHF.

The chain has TRBV30 and TRBJ1-1; 12 bases are a match to TRBD1. CDR3 size: 14 residues. Losses at the gene ends were 3 bases for V and 6 bases for J; bases not matched to a gene: 5. The germline CDR1 and CDR2 sequences are GTSNPN and SVGIG (reference sequence). The CDR3 sequence is CAWRGQGAIPEAFF. The CDR3 coding sequence is TGTGCCTGGAGGGGACAGGGGGCAATCCCTGAAGCTTTCTTT.

This clone appeared once. The rearrangement links TRBV27 to TRBJ2-3, with 7 bases lining up with TRBD2. J was trimmed by 6 bases and V by 5 bases; bases with no gene match: 17. This CDR3 has 17 residues. Germline V gene lookup returns CDR1 MNHEY and CDR2 SMNVEV (reference sequence). The CDR3 here is CASSGLGLGGLRDTQYF. CDR3 coding DNA: TGTGCCAGCAGTGGACTTGGACTAGGCGGCCTGAGGGATACGCAGTATTTT.

The V call is TRBV5-1, the J call TRBJ1-2; unclear D gene. Looked up from germline, CDR1 is SGHRS and CDR2 is YFSETQ. The V gene lost 3 bases and the J gene lost 8 bases, with 23 bases spanning the gap. The CDR3 runs to 16 residues. DNA for the CDR3: TGCGCCAGCAGCTCTGACCGGCCATCGAGTCACGGGGGCTACACCTTC. It yields the protein CASSSDRPSSHGGYTF.

This chain joins TRBV19 and TRBJ2-3, with a possible D match to TRBD2 (6 bases). The CDR3 extends over 16 amino acids. Germline lookup yields CDR1 LNHDA and CDR2 SQIVND (reference sequence). Trimming shortened V by 7 bases and J by 0 bases, and 17 bases separated the two germline ends. CDR3 DNA sequence: TGTGCCAGTATTCCCGGTCAGGCGGGGAGCACAGATACGCAGTATTTT. Its protein is CASIPGQAGSTDTQYF.

V is TRBV2 and J is TRBJ2-7, with a weak D call TRBD2 (6 bases). This CDR3 has 13 amino acids. Per germline, CDR1 SNHLY and CDR2 FYNNEI. Deletions cut 4 bases from V and 2 bases from J, with 9 bases between. CDR3 DNA sequence: TGTGCCAGCAGTGTGGGAGGAGCCTACGAGCAGTACTTC. Translated, it gives CASSVGGAYEQYF. Full variable domain (outside the CDR3, taken from reference TRBV2 and TRBJ2-7): EPEVTQTPSHQVTQMGQEVILRCVPISNHLYFYWYRQILGQKVEFLVSFYNNEISEKSEIFDDQFSVERPDGSNFTLKIRSTKLEDSAMYFCASSVGGAYEQYFGPGTRLTVT.

The chain couples TRBV6-5 to TRBJ1-3; TRBD1 aligns across 9 bases. Trimming cost V 8 bases and J 1 base; bases outside gene matches: 6. The CDR3 totals 15 residues. The germline V gene encodes CDR1 MNHEY and CDR2 SVGAGI. Here the CDR3 DNA reads TGTGCCAGCGGATTACAGGGGGCGTCTGGAAACACCATATATTTT. The encoded protein is CASGLQGASGNTIYF.

The chain recombines TRBV19 with TRBJ1-2; unclear D gene. CDR3 size: 14 residues. The V end was cut by 4 bases, the J end by 3 bases, with 12 bases between. The germline CDR1 and CDR2 sequences are LNHDA and SQIVND (reference sequence). The CDR3 loop is CASSRSGEHYGYTF. In DNA, the CDR3 is TGTGCCAGTAGTAGGTCCGGGGAACACTATGGCTACACCTTC.

The chain has TRBV19 and TRBJ1-2; weak D call: TRBD1 (6 bases). Trimming removed 6 bases from V and 1 base from J, with 9 bases in between. This CDR3 region has 13 residues. The germline V gene encodes CDR1 LNHDA and CDR2 SQIVND (reference sequence). The CDR3 DNA reads as TGTGCCAGTAGATGGACAGATAACTATGGCTACACCTTC. It encodes CASRWTDNYGYTF.

As concerns this clone: Other nucleotide sequences in the sample specify the same CDR3. V and J are TRBV7-9 and TRBJ1-1, with D uncertain. There are 13 residues in the CDR3. Germline assignment: CDR1 SEHNR and CDR2 FQNEAQ (reference sequence). V lost 1 base and J lost 1, with 4 bases in between. CDR3 residues: CASSLGQNTEAFF. The CDR3 coding sequence is TGTGCCAGCAGCTTAGGTCAGAACACTGAAGCTTTCTTT.

The rearrangement links TRBV5-1 to TRBJ1-4; 8 positions match TRBD1. V shed 3 bases and J 12 bases; nucleotides not matched to a gene: 7. CDR1 is SGHRS and CDR2 is YFSETQ in the germline V gene. The CDR3 spans 13 residues. The CDR3 here is CASSWDRQGQLFF. DNA for the CDR3: TGCGCCAGCAGCTGGGATCGACAGGGGCAACTGTTTTTT.

In this sample, this clone turned up once. The genes are TRBV19 and TRBJ1-1; D remains ambiguous. The CDR3 is made up of 14 amino acids. Between the trimmed V and J ends, which lost 7 bases and 0 bases, there was a span of 12 bases. Germline V gene lookup returns CDR1 LNHDA and CDR2 SQIVND (reference sequence). The chain's CDR3 is CASNNSPMNTEAFF. The DNA for the CDR3 is TGTGCCAGTAACAACAGCCCGATGAACACTGAAGCTTTCTTT.

CDR3 DNA: TGCAGCGTGCGTTGGGGACAGGGTAATGGCTACACCTTC. Amino acid sequence: CSVRWGQGNGYTF. The gene calls are TRBV29-1 and TRBJ1-2, with 9 bases that match TRBD1. Germline loops: CDR1 SQVTM, CDR2 ANQGSEA. The J segment lost 6 bases and the V segment lost 6 bases, leaving 8 bases of the junction unmatched. The CDR3 runs to 13 residues. The full variable domain, rest sourced from reference TRBV29-1 and TRBJ1-2, is SAVISQKPSRDICQRGTSLTIQCQVDSQVTMMFWYRQQPGQSLTLIATANQGSEATYESGFVIDKFPISRPNLTFSTLTVSNMSPEDSSIYLCSVRWGQGNGYTFGSGTRLTVV.